The T cell receptor beta chain under discussion was sequenced for a study of CD8 T cells in Susac syndrome. RNA was extracted with the RNeasy kit, and a quantity of about 0.45 to 1 ug was reverse transcribed using random hexamers. Coverage of TCR beta CDR3 amplification by immunoSEQ multiplex PCR extended to 54 Vbeta and 13 Jbeta. TCRdb itself ran the immunoSEQ multiplex PCR reads through MiXCR, one entry per CDR3 protein. The repertoire holds roughly 130,000 distinct CDR3 sequences, about 95% seen once, with approximately 0.12% in the top ten. Per the germline V gene, CDR1 is SGHTA and CDR2 is FQGNSA. Unmatched junction bases numbered 4, after V lost 6 bases and J lost 8 bases. The CDR3 sequence is 13 residues long. Healthy donors served as age- and sex-matched controls.

The TCR sequence derives from a human donor in good health. The chain couples TRBV7-2 to TRBJ1-4, with TRBD1 identical over 9 bases. Sequenced: CD4+ T cells from PBMCs. CDR3 DNA: TGTGCCAGCAGTTCGGGACAGGGAGAAAAACTGTTTTTT. It yields the protein CASSSGQGEKLFF.